The next 32 T cell receptor beta chains were all read from a single sample in a study of cytomegalovirus exposure and HLA in healthy donors. The PCR was carried out with 60 Vbeta primers and 13 Jbeta primers. The assay was immunoSEQ multiplex PCR, and TCRdb's table has in-frame clones only and misses some. The repertoire has 220,000 or so clones, around 75% of them found once; the top ten carry 1.8%. The sequencing input was PBMCs. The receptors were sampled from a young woman in good health and CMV-seronegative.

Written as DNA, the CDR3 is TGTGCCAGCAGTGACTCGAAGGACAGGGCCAAAAACATTCAGTACTTC. As protein: CASSDSKDRAKNIQYF. V usage is TRBV6-4 and J usage is TRBJ2-4; 7 bases line up with TRBD1. The CDR3 contains 16 residues. Germline CDR1 reads MRHNA; CDR2 reads SNTAGT. With V trimmed by 0 bases and J by 1 base, 3 bases remained unmatched.

This chain connects TRBV30 to TRBJ2-7, with a weak D call TRBD2 (5 bases). Germline V gene lookup returns CDR1 GTSNPN and CDR2 SVGIG (reference sequence). V gave up 4 bases and J gave up 6 bases, with 16 bases separating them. The CDR3 totals 13 residues. CDR3 amino acids: CAWNSGDSPEQYF. The CDR3 DNA reads TGTGCCTGGAATTCCGGGGATTCGCCCGAGCAGTACTTC.

The chain couples TRBV5-1 to TRBJ1-1; D not certain. The CDR3 is 14 residues long. Per germline, CDR1 SGHRS and CDR2 YFSETQ. V dropped 1 base and J dropped 6 bases, with 13 bases sitting between them. The CDR3, as DNA: TGCGCCAGCAGCTTGATTAACGGAGAGGCTGAAGCTTTCTTT. It specifies CASSLINGEAEAFF.

This clone was picked up one time. V is TRBV27 and J is TRBJ2-1, with D perhaps TRBD1 (5 bases). The germline V gene encodes CDR1 MNHEY and CDR2 SMNVEV (reference sequence). The CDR3 is made up of 12 amino acids. Trimming cost V 7 bases and J 5 bases, with 9 bases left between them. The CDR3 here is CASTDRDNEQFF. The CDR3 DNA reads TGTGCCAGCACAGACAGAGACAATGAGCAGTTCTTC.

The genes are TRBV19 and TRBJ1-2, with D possibly matching TRBD1 (6 bases). Germline loops: CDR1 LNHDA, CDR2 SQIVND (reference sequence). The CDR3 spans 15 residues. V lost 10 bases and J lost 0, with 18 bases in between. The CDR3 spells CATSNRDPPNYGYTF. The CDR3 bases are TGTGCCACCTCAAACAGGGACCCTCCTAACTATGGCTACACCTTC.

The chain couples TRBV19 to TRBJ2-7; 7 bases fit TRBD1. The J segment lost 0 bases and the V segment lost 2 bases, leaving 4 bases of the junction unmatched. CDR3 length: 15 residues. Germline V gene lookup returns CDR1 LNHDA and CDR2 SQIVND (reference sequence). CDR3: CASSISWDSSYEQYF. CDR3 sequence (DNA): TGTGCCAGTAGTATAAGTTGGGACAGCTCCTACGAGCAGTACTTC.

The chain employs TRBV11-3 and TRBJ2-3; D might be TRBD2 (6 bases). The length of the CDR3 is 14 residues. V lost 8 bases and J lost 0, with 12 bases in between. Germline assignment: CDR1 SGHNT and CDR2 YENEEA. CDR3 DNA sequence: TGTGCCAGCCGAAGAGGGACTAGCACAGATACGCAGTATTTT. Translating it yields CASRRGTSTDTQYF.

The genes are TRBV2 and TRBJ2-5, with 10 bases that match TRBD1. This CDR3 has 13 amino acids. Germline CDR1 is SNHLY and CDR2 is FYNNEI. V shed 7 bases and J 3 bases; nucleotides not matched to a gene: 2. The CDR3 region is CASMGTGEETQYF. The CDR3 DNA reads as TGTGCCAGCATGGGGACAGGGGAAGAGACCCAGTACTTC.

The CDR3 region is CTSSQKGTSQNEQYF. CDR3 nucleotides: TGCACCAGCAGCCAAAAAGGGACTAGCCAGAACGAGCAGTACTTC. The V call is TRBV1, the J call TRBJ2-5; the D call of TRBD2 is as the table states it, not checked on the DNA. The J call may be wrong; the DNA end is better matched by TRBJ2-7. TRBV1 is shown as a pseudogene. This CDR3 is 15 amino acids long.

The chain carries TRBV10-2 and TRBJ2-3; 10 bases are shared with TRBD2. The CDR3 has 15 residues. V lost 5 bases, J lost 2 bases, and 4 bases stayed unmatched. CDR1 is WSHSY, CDR2 SAAADI, per germline. DNA of the CDR3: TGCGCCAGCAGTCCGACTAGCGGGTTCACAGATACGCAGTATTTT. Protein: CASSPTSGFTDTQYF.

This clone was seen a few times. The gene calls are TRBV6-1 and TRBJ1-1; weak D call: TRBD1 (5 bases). Germline assignment: CDR1 MNHNS and CDR2 SASEGT. Trimming shortened V by 2 bases and J by 5 bases, and 9 bases separated the two germline ends. This CDR3 contains 13 residues. CDR3 protein: CASSEQRGTEAFF. The CDR3 region has the DNA TGTGCCAGCAGTGAACAAAGGGGAACTGAAGCTTTCTTT.

This chain connects TRBV19 to TRBJ2-3, with 8 bases lining up with TRBD1. The ends lost 1 base at V and 1 base at J; junction bases unmatched: 1. Germline CDR1 reads LNHDA; CDR2 reads SQIVND (reference sequence). CDR3 length equals 15 residues. CDR3 in amino acids: CASSIVGQGTDTQYF. The CDR3 DNA sequence: TGTGCCAGTAGTATAGTGGGACAGGGCACAGATACGCAGTATTTT.

V gene TRBV5-1 combines with J gene TRBJ2-1, with D tentatively TRBD2 (5 bases). Trimming removed 3 bases from V and 9 bases from J, with 13 bases in between. Germline V CDR1 and CDR2: SGHRS, YFSETQ. CDR3 length: 13 amino acids. This chain's CDR3 is CASSSGPGFEQFF. DNA of the CDR3: TGCGCCAGCAGCTCGGGTCCGGGGTTTGAGCAGTTCTTC.

This clone was seen a handful of times. The CDR3 reads CASRTGGNQPQHF. CDR3 nucleotide sequence: TGTGCCAGCAGAACAGGGGGCAATCAGCCCCAGCATTTT. The chain links TRBV2 to TRBJ1-5, with 7 nucleotides matching TRBD1. V was clipped by 6 bases and J by 2 bases; unmatched bases: 1. CDR1 is SNHLY and CDR2 is FYNNEI in the germline V gene. The CDR3 consists of 13 residues.

This clone was recorded once. This rearrangement joins TRBV4-1 to TRBJ1-1; D unresolved. The V end was cut by 0 bases, the J end by 6 bases, with 11 bases between. The CDR3 sequence is 14 residues long. CDR1 and CDR2 (germline): MGHRA, YSYEKL. CDR3 sequence: CASSQDQALAEAFF. The CDR3 DNA is TGCGCCAGCAGCCAAGATCAAGCCTTGGCTGAAGCTTTCTTT.

This clone has a handful of counts. The chain recombines TRBV18 with TRBJ1-1, with 9 bases fitting TRBD1. The CDR3 extends over 15 amino acids. Per germline, CDR1 KGHSH and CDR2 LQKENI. Trimming at V came to 5 bases and at J to 1 base, leaving 5 bases not matched to a gene. CDR3 in DNA: TGTGCCAGCTCATCAGAGACAGGGGGGAACACTGAAGCTTTCTTT. Protein sequence: CASSSETGGNTEAFF.

The V and J genes are TRBV5-1 and TRBJ2-3; unclear D gene. Trimming pared 0 bases from V and 0 bases from J, leaving 5 bases between. The germline gives CDR1 SGHRS, CDR2 YFSETQ. The CDR3 spans 14 residues. CDR3 in amino acids: CASSLAGSTDTQYF. CDR3 nucleotides: TGCGCCAGCAGCTTGGCCGGGAGCACAGATACGCAGTATTTT.

This sequence joins TRBV5-1 and TRBJ2-7; D may be TRBD2 (5 bases). With 2 bases removed from V and 7 bases from J, the gap between germline ends came to 19 bases. There are 15 residues in the CDR3. Germline CDR1 reads SGHRS; CDR2 reads YFSETQ. CDR3 DNA: TGCGCCAGCAGCTTAGAACCCGGAGGATGGTGGGAGCAGTACTTC. Amino acid sequence: CASSLEPGGWWEQYF.

The V call is TRBV2, the J call TRBJ1-1, with 9 bases matching TRBD1. V shed 6 bases and J 4 bases; nucleotides not matched to a gene: 12. The CDR3 spans 16 residues. The germline gives CDR1 SNHLY, CDR2 FYNNEI. The CDR3 DNA follows: TGTGCCAGCAGCGGTCTTGTGGGGACAGGGTTCACTGAAGCTTTCTTT. As protein: CASSGLVGTGFTEAFF.

This clone was seen a handful of times. V is TRBV2 and J is TRBJ1-4; 9 positions match TRBD1. The CDR3 runs to 15 residues. J gave up 10 bases and V 6 bases, and 12 bases lay outside the gene matches. Germline values: CDR1 SNHLY, CDR2 FYNNEI. CDR3 protein: CASSRLTGGFGKLFF. The CDR3, as DNA: TGTGCCAGCAGCCGATTGACAGGGGGGTTCGGAAAACTGTTTTTT.

The rearrangement uses TRBV19 and TRBJ1-4; 8 bases fit TRBD1. The germline V gene has CDR1 LNHDA and CDR2 SQIVND (reference sequence). This CDR3 is built from 14 residues. With V trimmed by 6 bases and J by 8 bases, 8 bases remained unmatched. The CDR3 DNA sequence: TGTGCCAGTAGGGGAGGACAGGGCTTAGAAAAACTGTTTTTT. It specifies CASRGGQGLEKLFF.

The chain uses TRBV5-5 and TRBJ1-1, with D uncertain. Germline assignment: CDR1 SGHKS and CDR2 YYEKEE (reference sequence). V was trimmed by 1 base and J by 8 bases, leaving 6 bases between them. The CDR3 consists of 11 residues. CDR3 loop: CASSLSREAFF. In DNA, the CDR3 is TGTGCCAGCAGCTTGTCCAGGGAAGCTTTCTTT. Complete variable domain (other parts from reference TRBV5-5 and TRBJ1-1): DAGVTQSPTHLIKTRGQQVTLRCSPISGHKSVSWYQQVLGQGPQFIFQYYEKEERGRGNFPDRFSARQFPNYSSELNVNALLLGDSALYLCASSLSREAFFGQGTRLTVV.

The rearrangement joins TRBV6-1 to TRBJ1-5; D uncertain. Looked up from germline, CDR1 is MNHNS and CDR2 is SASEGT. Trimming removed 1 base from V and 4 bases from J, with 8 bases in between. The CDR3 spans 14 residues. The DNA of the CDR3 is TGTGCCAGCAGTGAAGTGAGGGAGAATCAGCCCCAGCATTTT. This translates into CASSEVRENQPQHF.

Concerning this clone: The sample carries other DNA sequences with the same CDR3. The chain is built from TRBV30 and TRBJ1-6, with a tentative D call TRBD1 (6 bases). V was pared by 4 bases and J by 4 bases, with 17 bases between. In germline, CDR1 is GTSNPN, CDR2 SVGIG (reference sequence). This CDR3 comprises 16 residues. CDR3 residues: CAWTRDTVLYNSPLHF. The DNA of the CDR3 is TGTGCCTGGACCCGGGACACTGTCCTGTATAATTCACCCCTCCACTTT.

The chain links TRBV5-6 to TRBJ1-2, with D possibly matching TRBD1 (5 bases). Trimming left V 6 bases short and J 8 bases short, with 23 bases between. CDR3 size: 15 residues. The germline V gene has CDR1 SGHDT and CDR2 YYEEEE. This CDR3 reads CASTLRGTGVGGYTF. CDR3 nucleotides: TGTGCCAGCACCCTCAGAGGGACGGGGGTCGGGGGCTACACCTTC. Using reference TRBV5-6 and TRBJ1-2 for the parts outside the CDR3, the full variable domain is DAGVTQSPTHLIKTRGQQVTLRCSPKSGHDTVSWYQQALGQGPQFIFQYYEEEERQRGNFPDRFSGHQFPNYSSELNVNALLLGDSALYLCASTLRGTGVGGYTFGSGTRLTVV.

This chain connects TRBV10-1 to TRBJ1-1; D is uncertain. Germline V lookup: CDR1 WNHNN, CDR2 SYGVQD (reference sequence). V lost 2 bases to trimming and J lost 2 bases, with 12 bases between them. The CDR3 runs 15 residues. CDR3 nucleotide sequence: TGCGCCAGCAGTGAGCAAAGGACGGGAAACACTGAAGCTTTCTTT. This sequence encodes CASSEQRTGNTEAFF.

This clone was observed a single time. The V call is TRBV30, the J call TRBJ1-2, with 12 bases that match TRBD1. Trimming at V came to 3 bases and at J to 7 bases, leaving 15 bases not matched to a gene. This CDR3 spans 17 amino acids. Germline CDR1 reads GTSNPN; CDR2 reads SVGIG (reference sequence). The chain's CDR3 is CAWSAPGGQGARSGYTF. CDR3 nucleotide sequence: TGTGCCTGGAGCGCTCCGGGGGGACAGGGGGCGCGTAGTGGCTACACCTTC.

The chain uses TRBV10-3 and TRBJ1-3; unclear D gene. The CDR3 has 15 amino acids. Per germline, CDR1 ENHRY and CDR2 SYGVKD. V was clipped by 6 bases and J by 2 bases, with 14 bases between them. CDR3 sequence (DNA): TGTGCCATCAGGGATCAGGTTTCCCCTGGAAACACCATATATTTT. This translates into CAIRDQVSPGNTIYF.

Notes on this clone: Relative to the germline gene, one junction end is altered; a read error may explain this. Other nucleotide sequences from this sample produce the same CDR3. V usage is TRBV5-1 and J usage is TRBJ1-4; tentative D call: TRBD1 (6 bases). The CDR3 extends over 15 amino acids. Germline V gene lookup returns CDR1 SGHRS and CDR2 YFSETQ. The CDR3 DNA reads TGTGCCAGCAGCCTGGCAGGGGCAACTAATGAAAAACTGTTTTTT. Translating it yields CASSLAGATNEKLFF. The entire variable domain, with the rest obtained from reference TRBV5-1 and TRBJ1-4, is as follows: KAGVTQTPRYLIKTRGQQVTLSCSPISGHRSVSWYQQTPGQGLQFLFEYFSETQRNKGNFPGRFSGRQFSNSRSEMNVSTLELGDSALYLCASSLAGATNEKLFFGSGTQLSVL.

The chain uses TRBV2 and TRBJ1-1, with 12 bases lining up with TRBD1. Germline CDR1 SNHLY, CDR2 FYNNEI. This CDR3 spans 15 amino acids. V lost 8 bases and J lost 5; bases outside the gene matches: 9. CDR3 in amino acids: CASDPGTGGWTEAFF. CDR3 in DNA: TGTGCCAGCGACCCGGGGACAGGGGGCTGGACTGAAGCTTTCTTT.

This chain connects TRBV7-9 to TRBJ2-3; 13 bases are a match to TRBD2. Germline V gene lookup returns CDR1 SEHNR and CDR2 FQNEAQ (reference sequence). V shed 1 base, J shed 3 bases, and the junction held 7 bases outside the gene matches. The CDR3 runs to 18 residues. The CDR3 loop is CASSLEGGLAGVTDTQYF. As DNA, the CDR3 is TGTGCCAGCAGCTTAGAGGGAGGACTAGCGGGAGTAACAGATACGCAGTATTTT.

This chain joins TRBV12-5 and TRBJ1-2; no reliable D call. Germline V gene sequence: CDR1 LGHNT, CDR2 FRNRAP. The CDR3 runs to 13 residues. V was trimmed by 2 bases and J by 5 bases, leaving 9 bases between them. The CDR3 region has the DNA TGTGCTAGTGGTTTGTTAGGAGGATATGGCTACACCTTC. This encodes CASGLLGGYGYTF.